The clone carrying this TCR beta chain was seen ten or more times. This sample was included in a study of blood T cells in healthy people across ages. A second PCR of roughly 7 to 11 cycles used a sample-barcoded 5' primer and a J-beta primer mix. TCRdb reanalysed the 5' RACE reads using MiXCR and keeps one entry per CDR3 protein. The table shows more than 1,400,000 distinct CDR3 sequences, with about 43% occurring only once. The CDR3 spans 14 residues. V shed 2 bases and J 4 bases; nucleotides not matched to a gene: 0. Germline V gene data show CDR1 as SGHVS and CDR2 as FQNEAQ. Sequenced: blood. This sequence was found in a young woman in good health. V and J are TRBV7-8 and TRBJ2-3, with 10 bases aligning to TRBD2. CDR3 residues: CASSLLAGADTQYF. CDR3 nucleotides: TGTGCCAGCAGCTTACTAGCGGGAGCAGATACGCAGTATTTT.